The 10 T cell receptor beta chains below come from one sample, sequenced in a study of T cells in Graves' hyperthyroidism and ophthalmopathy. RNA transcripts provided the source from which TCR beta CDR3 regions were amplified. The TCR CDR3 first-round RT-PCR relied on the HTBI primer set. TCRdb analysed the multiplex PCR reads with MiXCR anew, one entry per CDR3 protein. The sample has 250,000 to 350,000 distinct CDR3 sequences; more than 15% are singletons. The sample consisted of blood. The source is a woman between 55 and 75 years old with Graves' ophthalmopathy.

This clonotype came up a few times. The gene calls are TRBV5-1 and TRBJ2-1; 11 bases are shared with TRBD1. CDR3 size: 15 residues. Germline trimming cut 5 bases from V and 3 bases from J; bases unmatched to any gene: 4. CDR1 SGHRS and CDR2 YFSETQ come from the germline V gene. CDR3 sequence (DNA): TGCGCCAGCAGGTCCGGGACAGGGGGCTACAATGAGCAGTTCTTC. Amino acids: CASRSGTGGYNEQFF.

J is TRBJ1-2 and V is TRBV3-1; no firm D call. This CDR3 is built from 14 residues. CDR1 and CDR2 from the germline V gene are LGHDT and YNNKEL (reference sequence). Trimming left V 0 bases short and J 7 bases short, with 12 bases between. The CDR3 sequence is CASSQEAQVFGYTF. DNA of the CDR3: TGTGCCAGCAGCCAAGAGGCGCAGGTCTTTGGCTACACCTTC.

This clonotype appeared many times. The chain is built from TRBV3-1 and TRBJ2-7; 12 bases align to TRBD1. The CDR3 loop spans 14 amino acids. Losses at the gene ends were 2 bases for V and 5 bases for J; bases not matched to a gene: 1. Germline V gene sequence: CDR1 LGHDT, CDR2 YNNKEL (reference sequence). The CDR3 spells CASSQWDRGHEQYF. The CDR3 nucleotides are TGTGCCAGCAGCCAATGGGACAGGGGGCACGAGCAGTACTTC.

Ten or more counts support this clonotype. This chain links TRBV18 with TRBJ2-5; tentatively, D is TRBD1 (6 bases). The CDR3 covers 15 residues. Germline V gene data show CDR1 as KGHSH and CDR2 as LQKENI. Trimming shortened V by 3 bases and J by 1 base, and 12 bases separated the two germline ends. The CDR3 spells CASSPPADSQETQYF. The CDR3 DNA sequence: TGTGCCAGCTCACCTCCTGCGGACAGCCAAGAGACCCAGTACTTC.

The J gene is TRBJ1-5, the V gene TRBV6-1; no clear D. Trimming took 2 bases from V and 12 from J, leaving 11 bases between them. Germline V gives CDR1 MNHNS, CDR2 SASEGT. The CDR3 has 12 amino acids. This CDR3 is CASSEPSPVQHF. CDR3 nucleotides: TGTGCCAGCAGTGAACCATCGCCCGTCCAGCATTTT.

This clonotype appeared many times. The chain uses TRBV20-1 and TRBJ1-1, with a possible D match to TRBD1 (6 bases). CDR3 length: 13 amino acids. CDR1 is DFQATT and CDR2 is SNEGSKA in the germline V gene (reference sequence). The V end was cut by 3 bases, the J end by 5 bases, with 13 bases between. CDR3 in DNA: TGCAGTGCTAGTTATCAGGGGCAAACTGAAGCTTTCTTT. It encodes CSASYQGQTEAFF.

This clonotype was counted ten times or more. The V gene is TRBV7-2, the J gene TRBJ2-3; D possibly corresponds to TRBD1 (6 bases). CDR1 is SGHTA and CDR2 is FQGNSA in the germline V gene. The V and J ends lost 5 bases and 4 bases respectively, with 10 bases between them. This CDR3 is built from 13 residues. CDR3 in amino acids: CASSTEGADTQYF. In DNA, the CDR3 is TGTGCCAGCAGCACCGAGGGGGCAGATACGCAGTATTTT.

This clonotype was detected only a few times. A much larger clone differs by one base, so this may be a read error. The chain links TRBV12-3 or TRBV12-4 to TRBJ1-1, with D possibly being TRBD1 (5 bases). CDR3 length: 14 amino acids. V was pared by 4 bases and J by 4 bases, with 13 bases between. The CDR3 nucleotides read TGTGCCAGCAGTTCAGTCGGGGGAATCACTGAAGCTTTCTTT. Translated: CASSSVGGITEAFF.

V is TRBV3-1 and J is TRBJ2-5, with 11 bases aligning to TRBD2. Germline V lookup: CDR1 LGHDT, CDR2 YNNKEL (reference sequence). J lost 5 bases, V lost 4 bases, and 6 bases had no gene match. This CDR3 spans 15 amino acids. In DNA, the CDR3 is TGTGCCAGCAGCCTCCCTAGCGGGGGGCCCGAGACCCAGTACTTC. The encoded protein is CASSLPSGGPETQYF.

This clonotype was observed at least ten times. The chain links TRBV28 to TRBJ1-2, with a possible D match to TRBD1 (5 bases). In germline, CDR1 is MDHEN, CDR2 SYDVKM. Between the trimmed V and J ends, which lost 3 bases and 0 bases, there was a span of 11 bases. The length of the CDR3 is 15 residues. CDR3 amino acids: CASSFLRGANYGYTF. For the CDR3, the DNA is TGTGCCAGCAGTTTTCTTAGAGGGGCTAACTATGGCTACACCTTC.